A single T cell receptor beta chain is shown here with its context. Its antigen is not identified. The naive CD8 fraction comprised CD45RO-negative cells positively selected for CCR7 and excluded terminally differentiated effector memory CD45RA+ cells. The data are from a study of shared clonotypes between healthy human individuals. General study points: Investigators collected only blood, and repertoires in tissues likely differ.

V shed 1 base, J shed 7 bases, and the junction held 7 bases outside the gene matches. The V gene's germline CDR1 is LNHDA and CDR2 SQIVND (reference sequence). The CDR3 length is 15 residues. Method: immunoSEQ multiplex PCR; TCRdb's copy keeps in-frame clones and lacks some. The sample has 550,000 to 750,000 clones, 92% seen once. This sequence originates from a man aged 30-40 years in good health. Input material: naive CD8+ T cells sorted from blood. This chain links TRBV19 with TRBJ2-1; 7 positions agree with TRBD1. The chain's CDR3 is CASSIAGGAGNEQFF. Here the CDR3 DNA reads TGTGCCAGTAGTATAGCAGGGGGAGCCGGGAATGAGCAGTTCTTC.